What follows describes a single T cell receptor beta chain. This clonotype showed up just a few times. This receptor's antigen is unknown. No base-level quality is on record; no much larger clone is a single base apart. Sequences MDHEN (CDR1) and SYDVKM (CDR2) are obtained from the germline V gene. V loses 1 base, J loses 5 bases, and the germline ends lie 14 bases apart. Reading from cysteine to phenylalanine, the CDR3 counts 16 amino acids. The CDR3 DNA has 48 bases and is translated from base 1. Libraries were constructed by multiplex PCR. The reads were generated on an Illumina HiSeq 4000. CDR3 regions were amplified by Arm-PCR with iRepertoire HTBI primers to construct TCR beta libraries. Gel purification was performed on PCR products prior to sequencing. Regarding the original processing steps: Gene usage analysis of CDR3 amino acid clonotypes used the roughly 62 TRBV and 14 to 15 TRBJ segments found across samples. Filtered high-quality paired reads were merged into contigs using COPE and FqMerger. BLAST was used to align contigs to IMGT TRBV, TRBD and TRBJ reference genes, with CDR3 defined following IMGT. Clonotypes above 0.1% frequency were classified as highly expanded clones. Shannon entropy was used to measure repertoire diversity, and the Gini coefficient was used to measure V-J evenness. Public clonotypes were defined as clonotypes shared by more than one individual. TCRdb passed the public sequencing reads through fastp at Q25 and MiXCR, retaining productive beta sequences. CDR3 protein duplicates are merged, each entry listing the most common genes and DNA. These V and J calls rely on TCRdb rather than the paper's analysis. The sample has hundreds of thousands of distinct CDR3 sequences on record, 18% of them singletons. Less than 45% of the sample comes from the top ten.

The sample's time point label is to be understood as: newly diagnosed GD, antithyroid drugs for less than 3 months. For both TCR sequencing and RNA sequencing, RNA was extracted from PBMCs in TRIzol. The diagnosis of Graves' disease was made according to American Thyroid Association guidelines. The patients came from an endocrinology department in Xi'an, China. From each patient, around 9 milliliters of peripheral blood was collected into an EDTA anticoagulant tube. Ficoll Paque Plus density gradient separation was used to isolate PBMCs, and no further T cell sorting was performed. An Agilent 2100 Bioanalyzer and agarose gel were used to assess RNA quality, and a NanoDrop 2000 was used to measure RNA concentration. This specimen belongs to a study of regulatory T cells in long-lasting Graves disease (dated by TCRdb to the early 2020s). Study-level background: Antithyroid drugs had been taken for less than 3 months by newly diagnosed Graves' disease patients. Peripheral blood TCR sequencing and RNA sequencing compared persistent Graves' disease patients with newly diagnosed Graves' disease patients. The study was registered as a clinical trial and conducted in China. A total of about 33 samples were covered by TCR sequencing, comprising 13 persistent and around 20 newly diagnosed Graves' disease patients. What the authors observed across the whole study: Sequencing and analysis were limited to the TCR beta chain. The authors noted that the small sample size was a limitation that may lower accuracy. A larger number of public clonotypes was shared among persistent patients (about 2,700) than among newly diagnosed patients (more than 850). Lower TCR Shannon entropy and fewer highly expanded clones were observed in persistent Graves' disease patients than in newly diagnosed patients, which suggested clonal expansion. TRBV28, TRBJ1-2 and TRBJ2-5 were preferentially used in persistent disease, while TRBV20-1 and TRBJ2-1 were favored in newly diagnosed disease. Only peripheral blood was studied, because thyroid tissue, the primary lesion, was inaccessible.

Recombination joined TRBV28 with TRBJ2-2; the D gene is perhaps TRBD1 or TRBD2, each of them matching over 6 bases. Material: peripheral blood mononuclear cells (PBMCs), obtained at new diagnosis, from a patient treated with antithyroid drugs. The clonotype originates from a female donor with Graves disease. DNA sequence: TGTGCCAGCAGTTTATTTTCCGGGGGCTTGACCGGGGAGCTGTTTTTT. The resulting protein is CASSLFSGGLTGELFF.